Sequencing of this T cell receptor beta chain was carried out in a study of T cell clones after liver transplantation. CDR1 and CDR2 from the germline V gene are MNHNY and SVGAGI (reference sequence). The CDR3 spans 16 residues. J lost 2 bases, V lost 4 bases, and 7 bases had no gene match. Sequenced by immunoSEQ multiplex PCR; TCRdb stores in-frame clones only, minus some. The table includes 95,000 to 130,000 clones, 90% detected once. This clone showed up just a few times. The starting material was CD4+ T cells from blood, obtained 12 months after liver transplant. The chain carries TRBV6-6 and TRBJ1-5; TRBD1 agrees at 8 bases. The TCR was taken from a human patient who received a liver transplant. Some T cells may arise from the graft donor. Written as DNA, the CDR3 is TGTGCCAGCAGTTCCCTGACAGGGGAGGGCAATCAGCCCCAGCATTTT. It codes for CASSSLTGEGNQPQHF.